A single count supports the clone carrying this T cell receptor beta chain. Its antigen is unidentified. The sample comes from a study of shared clonotypes between healthy human individuals. CDR1 MDHEN and CDR2 SYDVKM come from the germline V gene. V lost 10 bases, J lost 3 bases, and 13 bases lay in between. The CDR3 totals 12 residues. Using immunoSEQ multiplex PCR, the repertoire was profiled, and TCRdb retains in-frame clones only, with some absent. The sample includes about 2.4 million clones, 80% to 95% of them seen just once. Findings and limits, study-wide: Roughly 4.6% of naive CD4 clonotypes were common to a handful of donors. Generation probabilities of non-shared clonotypes were lower (relative to those shared by all four donors). Apart from blood, nothing was sampled; tissue repertoires likely differ. Rarefaction showed that sequencing of sorted subsets was incomplete (despite large depth).

V is TRBV28 and J is TRBJ2-7, with TRBD1 as a possible D gene (6 bases). The receptor comes from a man between 18 and 29 years old in good health. Some clones in this sample may be carry-over from other donors' samples. Sequencing was performed on naive CD4+ T cells from PBMCs. Subset described: CD45RA+ positively selected. This CDR3 is CATTRGDYEQYF. DNA of the CDR3: TGTGCCACTACCAGGGGCGACTACGAGCAGTACTTC.